These T cell receptor beta chains were read from a single sample in a study of cytomegalovirus exposure and HLA in healthy donors. TCRdb's table, derived via immunoSEQ multiplex PCR, lists solely in-frame clones and lacks some. The table has approximately 56,000 clones, around 72% seen once; the top ten hold 22%. Sequencing used PBMCs. The receptors stem from a woman in her 50s in good health and CMV-seropositive. The CDR3 runs from the conserved cysteine through the conserved F or W. A D gene is named only where the DNA matches it firmly. Some rows have no size entry. The others give once, few or many, or a class for an expanded clone.

CASSSRVGKNIQYF | TGTGCCAGCAGTTCCAGGGTGGGCAAAAACATTCAGTACTTC | TRBV28 | . | 14 | . | TRBJ2-4
CASSSTTGKRETQYF | TGTGCCAGCAGTTCTACGACAGGGAAGCGAGAGACCCAGTACTTC | TRBV6-5 | TRBD1 | 15 | . | TRBJ2-5
CASSYYSSNQPQHF | TGTGCCAGTAGCTATTATTCCAGCAATCAGCCCCAGCATTTT | TRBV19 | . | 14 | . | TRBJ1-5
CASRNEQGPPKAFF | TGTGCCAGCAGAAACGAGCAGGGGCCGCCTAAAGCTTTCTTT | TRBV7-9 | . | 14 | . | TRBJ1-1
CASGSSIRTGMSFF | TGTGCTAGTGGTTCCTCAATTCGGACAGGGATGTCTTTCTTT | TRBV12-5 | TRBD1 | 14 | few | TRBJ1-1
CASSPPMGLVYEQYF | TGTGCCAGCAGCCCACCCATGGGACTAGTGTACGAGCAGTACTTC | TRBV9 | TRBD2 | 15 | few | TRBJ2-7
CASSWSGRGNNEQFF | TGTGCCAGCAGCTGGAGCGGGAGAGGGAACAATGAGCAGTTCTTC | TRBV7-8 | TRBD2 | 15 | . | TRBJ2-1
CASSLAGAGPIREQFF | TGCGCCAGCAGCTTGGCGGGAGCGGGACCTATTCGCGAGCAGTTCTTC | TRBV5-1 | TRBD2 | 16 | . | TRBJ2-1
CASSSGGAGPEAFF | TGCGCCAGCAGCTCAGGGGGCGCGGGGCCTGAAGCTTTCTTT | TRBV5-1 | TRBD1 | 14 | . | TRBJ1-1
CAWSRGNHQPQHF | TGTGCCTGGAGTAGGGGAAATCATCAGCCCCAGCATTTT | TRBV30 | . | 13 | . | TRBJ1-5
CASSQGGASGPNNEQFF | TGCGCCAGCAGCCAAGGTGGGGCTAGCGGGCCTAACAATGAGCAGTTCTTC | TRBV4-3 | TRBD2 | 17 | . | TRBJ2-1
CASSPTSFLYEQYF | TGTGCCAGCAGCCCTACTAGCTTTCTGTACGAGCAGTACTTC | TRBV9 | . | 14 | . | TRBJ2-7
CASTSAGQPSSYNEQFF | TGTGCCAGCACCTCGGCGGGACAGCCGAGCTCCTACAATGAGCAGTTCTTC | TRBV28 | . | 17 | few | TRBJ2-1
CASSFWGRETQYF | TGTGCCAGCAGCTTTTGGGGGCGAGAGACCCAGTACTTC | TRBV7-3 | . | 13 | . | TRBJ2-5
CASSPRQQETQYF | TGTGCCAGCAGTCCCCGACAGCAAGAGACCCAGTACTTC | TRBV6-5 | . | 13 | . | TRBJ2-5
CASSIGGLSNQPQHF | TGTGCCAGTAGTATCGGGGGGTTGAGCAATCAGCCCCAGCATTTT | TRBV19 | . | 15 | . | TRBJ1-5
CASSLSSGWGGTDTQYF | TGTGCCAGCAGTTTATCGTCGGGTTGGGGAGGCACAGATACGCAGTATTTT | TRBV27 | . | 17 | . | TRBJ2-3
CASRRGVQLHEKLFF | TGTGCCAGCAGGCGAGGAGTGCAGTTGCATGAAAAACTGTTTTTT | TRBV28 | . | 15 | . | TRBJ1-4
CASKSGGYNEQFF | TGTGCCAGCAAAAGCGGGGGCTACAATGAGCAGTTCTTC | TRBV2 | TRBD2 | 13 | . | TRBJ2-1
CASSPRDRAEKLFF | TGTGCCAGCAGCCCCCGGGACAGGGCCGAAAAACTGTTTTTT | TRBV9 | TRBD1 | 14 | . | TRBJ1-4
CASSMAGAGNTIYF | TGCGCCAGCAGCATGGCAGGGGCAGGAAACACCATATATTTT | TRBV5-1 | . | 14 | . | TRBJ1-3
CASSVSGGYSYEQYF | TGTGCCAGCAGCGTTAGCGGGGGCTACTCCTACGAGCAGTACTTC | TRBV7-2 | TRBD2 | 15 | . | TRBJ2-7
CASSARGDAGGSNEQFF | TGTGCCAGCAGCGCTCGTGGGGATGCGGGGGGCTCTAATGAGCAGTTCTTC | TRBV9 | TRBD2 | 17 | . | TRBJ2-1
CASTAGTTYEQYF | TGTGCCAGCACAGCCGGGACTACCTACGAGCAGTACTTC | TRBV2 | TRBD2 | 13 | few | TRBJ2-7
CASSVAGAGGYGYTF | TGTGCCAGCAGCGTAGCAGGGGCAGGGGGCTATGGCTACACCTTC | TRBV9 | TRBD1 | 15 | once | TRBJ1-2
CASSSAPGQIF | TGTGCCAGCAGCTCCGCGCCGGGACAGATCTTC | TRBV7-9 | TRBD1 | 11 | . | TRBJ2-1
CASSRQGATYEQYF | TGTGCCAGCAGCCGACAGGGGGCTACCTACGAGCAGTACTTC | TRBV7-2 | TRBD1 | 14 | once | TRBJ2-7
CASSMLTSGNYNEQFF | TGTGCCAGTAGTATGCTGACTAGCGGGAATTACAATGAGCAGTTCTTC | TRBV19 | TRBD2 | 16 | . | TRBJ2-1
CAWSGGGPNTEAFF | TGTGCCTGGAGTGGGGGCGGACCGAACACTGAAGCTTTCTTT | TRBV30 | . | 14 | few | TRBJ1-1
CASSLGTSGAETQYF | TGTGCCAGCAGCTTAGGGACTAGCGGTGCAGAGACCCAGTACTTC | TRBV7-7 | TRBD2 | 15 | . | TRBJ2-5
CASSLWGVISNQPQHF | TGTGCCAGCAGCTTGTGGGGCGTGATAAGCAATCAGCCCCAGCATTTT | TRBV5-6 | . | 16 | . | TRBJ1-5
CASREVGGPGANVLTF | TGTGCCAGTAGGGAAGTCGGAGGACCTGGGGCCAACGTCCTGACTTTC | TRBV19 | . | 16 | . | TRBJ2-6
CASSGGTSGSGWGDEQYF | TGTGCCAGCAGCGGAGGGACTAGCGGGAGTGGATGGGGAGACGAGCAGTACTTC | TRBV9 | TRBD2 | 18 | . | TRBJ2-7
CAASRVYNEQFF | TGTGCCGCGAGTCGGGTTTACAATGAGCAGTTCTTC | TRBV15 | . | 12 | . | TRBJ2-1
CAIMGGETPGTQYF | TGTGCCATCATGGGGGGTGAAACTCCAGGTACGCAGTATTTT | TRBV10-3 | . | 14 | . | TRBJ2-3
CASSFLGTGATEQYF | TGTGCCAGCAGTTTCCTAGGGACAGGGGCCACCGAGCAGTACTTC | TRBV28 | TRBD1 | 15 | . | TRBJ2-7
CASSYDQGQGNEQFF | TGTGCCAGCAGTTACGATCAGGGGCAGGGAAATGAGCAGTTCTTC | TRBV6-6 | . | 15 | few | TRBJ2-1
CASKGGPSAGANVLTF | TGTGCCAGCAAGGGAGGGCCAAGTGCTGGGGCCAACGTCCTGACTTTC | TRBV5-4 | TRBD2 | 16 | . | TRBJ2-6
CASSQKTGGGYGYTF | TGTGCCAGCAGCCAGAAGACAGGGGGAGGGTATGGCTACACCTTC | TRBV4-2 | TRBD1 | 15 | once | TRBJ1-2
CASSLVGGITPLF | TGTGCCAGCAGCTTAGTTGGAGGGATTACGCCCCTCTTT | TRBV11-2 | . | 13 | . | TRBJ1-1
CASSEYRTPSLSYEQYF | TGTGCCAGCAGTGAATATCGGACACCCTCACTATCCTACGAGCAGTACTTC | TRBV25-1 | . | 17 | . | TRBJ2-7
CASSSYTSGNKQFF | TGTGCCAGCAGCTCCTATACTAGCGGGAACAAGCAGTTCTTC | TRBV5-6 | TRBD2 | 14 | few | TRBJ2-1
CASSQDHRGRAYEQYF | TGCGCCAGCAGCCAAGATCATCGGGGTCGCGCCTACGAGCAGTACTTC | TRBV4-3 | . | 16 | . | TRBJ2-7
CAIQPGRANTGELFF | TGTGCCATCCAACCCGGGAGGGCTAACACCGGGGAGCTGTTTTTT | TRBV10-3 | TRBD2 | 15 | . | TRBJ2-2
CASSMRTTVKNTEAFF | TGTGCCAGTAGTATGAGAACCACAGTTAAAAACACTGAAGCTTTCTTT | TRBV19 | . | 16 | . | TRBJ1-1
CASSPGTGEDTQYF | TGTGCCAGCAGTCCCGGGACAGGGGAAGATACGCAGTATTTT | TRBV2 | TRBD1 | 14 | . | TRBJ2-3
CASRTGGQGYTF | TGTGCCAGCAGGACAGGGGGCCAGGGCTACACCTTC | TRBV2 | TRBD1 | 12 | . | TRBJ1-2
CASSSGTGRDEQYF | TGTGCCAGCAGCTCAGGGACAGGGAGGGACGAGCAGTACTTC | TRBV7-6 | TRBD1 | 14 | . | TRBJ2-7
CASSLAGPNTEAFF | TGTGCCAGCAGCTTAGCAGGGCCGAACACTGAAGCTTTCTTT | TRBV7-3 | . | 14 | . | TRBJ1-1
CASSSEGESDQPQHF | TGTGCCAGCAGTTCGGAAGGGGAATCGGATCAGCCCCAGCATTTT | TRBV28 | . | 15 | . | TRBJ1-5
CASSPGGGPSYGYTF | TGTGCCAGCAGCCCGGGGGGAGGCCCCAGCTATGGCTACACCTTC | TRBV9 | . | 15 | . | TRBJ1-2
CASSQASQRLAGNNEQFF | TGTGCCAGCAGCCAAGCCTCCCAGCGGCTAGCGGGTAATAATGAGCAGTTCTTC | TRBV14 | TRBD2 | 18 | . | TRBJ2-1